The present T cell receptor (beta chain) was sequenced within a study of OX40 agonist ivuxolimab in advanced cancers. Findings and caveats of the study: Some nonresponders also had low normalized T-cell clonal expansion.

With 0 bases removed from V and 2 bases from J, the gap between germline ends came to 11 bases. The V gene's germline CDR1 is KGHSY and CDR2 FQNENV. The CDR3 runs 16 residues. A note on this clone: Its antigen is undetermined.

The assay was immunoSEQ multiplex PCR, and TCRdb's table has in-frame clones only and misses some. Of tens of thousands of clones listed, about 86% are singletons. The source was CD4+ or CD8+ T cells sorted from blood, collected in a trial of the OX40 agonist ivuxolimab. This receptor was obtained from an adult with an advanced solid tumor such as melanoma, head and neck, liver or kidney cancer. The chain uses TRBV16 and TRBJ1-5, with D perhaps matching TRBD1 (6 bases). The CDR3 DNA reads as TGTGCCAGCAGCCAATCTGGGGGCTGGGGCAATCAGCCCCAGCATTTT. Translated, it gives CASSQSGGWGNQPQHF.